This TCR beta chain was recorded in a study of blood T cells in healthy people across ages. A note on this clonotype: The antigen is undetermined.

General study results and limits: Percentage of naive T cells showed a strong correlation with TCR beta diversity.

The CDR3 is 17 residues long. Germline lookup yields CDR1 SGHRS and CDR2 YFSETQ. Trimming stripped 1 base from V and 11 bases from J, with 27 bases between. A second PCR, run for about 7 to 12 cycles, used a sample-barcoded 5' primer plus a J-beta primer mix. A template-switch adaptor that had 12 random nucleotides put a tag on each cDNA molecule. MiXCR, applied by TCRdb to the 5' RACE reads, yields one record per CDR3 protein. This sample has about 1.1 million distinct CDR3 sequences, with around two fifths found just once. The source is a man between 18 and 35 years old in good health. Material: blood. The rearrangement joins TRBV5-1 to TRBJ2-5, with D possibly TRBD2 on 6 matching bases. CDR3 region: CASSLLPAGRIGNEQYF. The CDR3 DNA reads TGCGCCAGCAGCTTGCTCCCTGCAGGGAGGATCGGGAATGAGCAGTACTTC.